This T cell receptor (beta chain) appears in the sequencing data of a study of cytotoxic CD8 clonotypes in ibrutinib-treated CLL. At the level of the study: An average of around 250,000 productive templates and around 100,000 productive rearrangements was obtained per sample. Study-level results: The clonality rise at ibrutinib response reflected private clonotype expansion.

Deep sequencing aimed at 1 in 200,000 to 1 in 1 million T cells' resolution. Sequencing used immunoSEQ multiplex PCR; TCRdb keeps in-frame clones, though not all of them. This sample has more than 140,000 clones, with roughly 80% found just once. J lost 5 bases, V lost 7 bases, and 8 bases had no gene match. The CDR3 contains 15 residues. Germline values: CDR1 MRHNA, CDR2 SNTAGT. With respect to this clone: Its antigen is not known.

The chain employs TRBV6-4 and TRBJ2-3; 11 positions match TRBD1. Sequenced here: PBMCs, sampled after 12 months of ibrutinib treatment. The receptor was isolated from a human donor with chronic lymphocytic leukemia. The CDR3 nucleotides read TGTGCCAGCATTTCGTACGGGACAGGGGGAGATACGCAGTATTTT. Translating it yields CASISYGTGGDTQYF.